These 25 T cell receptor beta chains originate from one sample sequenced in a study of response to subunit inactivated influenza vaccine. TCRdb used MiXCR to reprocess the RT-PCR reads, holding one entry per CDR3 protein. The sample includes more than 550,000 distinct CDR3 sequences, 11% of them seen just once. Separately, the same data were catalogued under a study of T cells expressing NK-cell markers. That study adds: UMIs accompanied the 5'RACE template switching by which TCR beta cDNA was made.

Sequencing was performed on PBMCs from blood, taken on the day of vaccination. Receptors originate from a man between 45 and 60 years old who received an inactivated influenza vaccine.

A few counts support this clonotype. The gene calls are TRBV9 and TRBJ2-3; TRBD2 matches 7 bases. The CDR3 extends over 16 amino acids. Germline assignment: CDR1 SGDLS and CDR2 YYNGEE. J was trimmed by 4 bases and V by 1 base; bases with no gene match: 9. The CDR3 DNA reads as TGTGCCAGCAGCGTATTCTCGGTGGGAGGGTCAGATACGCAGTATTTT. This encodes CASSVFSVGGSDTQYF.

Only a few counts were recorded for this clonotype. The CDR3 reads CASSPTGGNAEAFF. The CDR3 DNA sequence: TGTGCCAGCAGCCCAACAGGGGGCAATGCTGAAGCTTTCTTT. The rearrangement links TRBV9 to TRBJ1-1; 9 bases fit TRBD1. CDR3 length: 14 amino acids. V gave up 4 bases and J gave up 6 bases; unmatched junction bases: 7. From germline, CDR1 is SGDLS and CDR2 YYNGEE.

The chain uses TRBV12-3 or TRBV12-4 and TRBJ2-7, with 9 nucleotides matching TRBD2. V gave up 5 bases and J gave up 2 bases; unmatched junction bases: 4. The CDR3 is 14 residues long. For the CDR3, the DNA is TGTGCCAGCAGTCCTAGCGGGACGACCTACGAGCAGTACTTC. Its translation is CASSPSGTTYEQYF.

This clonotype was counted only a few times. The chain is built from TRBV12-3 or TRBV12-4 and TRBJ1-1; D gene ambiguous. V lost 3 bases and J lost 1, with 9 bases in between. CDR3 length: 14 amino acids. CDR3 amino acids: CASSFAARNTEAFF. The CDR3 nucleotides are TGTGCCAGCAGTTTCGCAGCCAGGAACACTGAAGCTTTCTTT.

As regards this clonotype: The junction departs from the called germline gene at one end, perhaps through a read error. The CDR3 DNA is TGTACCAGCAGTTTACAGGGGGGGCGCACCGGGGAGCTGTTTTTT. This codes for CTSSLQGGRTGELFF. V gene TRBV12-3 or TRBV12-4 combines with J gene TRBJ2-2, with TRBD1 as a possible D gene (8 bases). The CDR3 spans 15 residues.

This clonotype showed up just a few times. V gene TRBV5-6 combines with J gene TRBJ2-1; D might be TRBD1 (5 bases). Per germline, CDR1 SGHDT and CDR2 YYEEEE. The CDR3 contains 14 residues. With 6 bases removed from V and 12 bases from J, the gap between germline ends came to 22 bases. The CDR3 DNA reads TGTGCCAGCACCCTAACCCATACCGACAGAGGGCAGTTCTTC. It is translated as CASTLTHTDRGQFF. The complete variable domain, with remaining parts taken from reference TRBV5-6 and TRBJ2-1, reads DAGVTQSPTHLIKTRGQQVTLRCSPKSGHDTVSWYQQALGQGPQFIFQYYEEEERQRGNFPDRFSGHQFPNYSSELNVNALLLGDSALYLCASTLTHTDRGQFFGPGTRLTVL.

This clonotype was counted at least ten times. The chain joins TRBV20-1 to TRBJ2-7, with D unresolved. The CDR3 is made up of 12 amino acids. Germline assignment: CDR1 DFQATT and CDR2 SNEGSKA (reference sequence). The V and J ends lost 3 bases and 3 bases respectively, with 9 bases between them. CDR3 loop: CSASGKLYEQYF. The CDR3 nucleotides are TGCAGTGCTAGTGGGAAGCTCTACGAGCAGTACTTC.

As for this clonotype: A much larger clone sits a single nucleotide away, making a read error possible. The chain joins TRBV9 to TRBJ2-1, with 8 bases identical to TRBD2. Trimming took 0 bases from V and 2 from J; bases not matched to a gene: 1. The length of the CDR3 is 15 residues. Germline CDR1 is SGDLS and CDR2 is YYNGEE. The chain's CDR3 is CASSVGGGPYNEQFF. The CDR3 DNA follows: TGTGCCAGCAGCGTAGGCGGGGGGCCCTACAATGAGCAGTTCTTC.

The chain combines TRBV12-3 or TRBV12-4 with TRBJ1-4; no clear D gene. V was clipped by 1 base and J by 8 bases, with 17 bases between them. The CDR3 sequence is 16 residues long. CDR3 in amino acids: CASSLVSGGVGEKLFF. In DNA form, the CDR3 reads TGTGCCAGCAGTTTAGTATCGGGTGGTGTTGGGGAAAAACTGTTTTTT.

The rearrangement links TRBV7-8 to TRBJ2-2, with TRBD2 matching 9 bases. V was clipped by 7 bases and J by 6 bases; unmatched bases: 9. The germline gives CDR1 SGHVS, CDR2 FQNEAQ. This CDR3 comprises 15 residues. CDR3 sequence: CASTQLAGIPGELFF. The CDR3 coding sequence is TGTGCCAGCACCCAGCTAGCGGGAATACCCGGGGAGCTGTTTTTT.

This clonotype was picked up a small number of times. CDR3 sequence: CASSETRFTYNEQFF. The CDR3 coding sequence is TGTGCCAGCAGTGAAACGCGGTTCACCTACAATGAGCAGTTCTTC. This chain connects TRBV2 to TRBJ2-1; D call uncertain. V shed 2 bases and J shed 2 bases, with 10 bases lying between them. Germline assignment: CDR1 SNHLY and CDR2 FYNNEI. This CDR3 comprises 15 residues.

The gene calls are TRBV4-3 and TRBJ2-5; 9 bases map to TRBD1. CDR1 is LGHNA and CDR2 is YSLEER in the germline V gene. CDR3 length: 17 residues. With 0 bases clipped from V and 2 bases from J, the junction kept 7 bases outside the gene matches. CDR3 protein: CASSQDFQTGGQETQYF. The CDR3 DNA reads as TGCGCCAGCAGCCAAGATTTCCAGACAGGGGGTCAAGAGACCCAGTACTTC.

This clonotype was found a few times. The genes are TRBV18 and TRBJ2-3; D possibly matches TRBD1 or TRBD2 (5 bases each). The CDR3 contains 17 residues. Trimming took off 2 bases at V and 5 bases at J, with 20 bases between the two ends. CDR1 KGHSH and CDR2 LQKENI come from the germline V gene. CDR3 in amino acids: CASSPGTGAQYGDTQYF. The CDR3 nucleotides are TGTGCCAGCTCACCAGGTACCGGGGCCCAATACGGAGATACGCAGTATTTT.

V gene TRBV18 combines with J gene TRBJ2-1; D remains ambiguous. Per germline, CDR1 KGHSH and CDR2 LQKENI. Trimming took 1 base from V and 5 from J, leaving 6 bases between them. The CDR3 has 13 residues. CDR3 loop: CASSPQQNNEQFF. In DNA, the CDR3 is TGTGCCAGCTCACCACAGCAGAACAATGAGCAGTTCTTC.

This clonotype was recorded at least ten times. V and J are TRBV4-3 and TRBJ2-7, with 7 bases identical to TRBD1. CDR1 is LGHNA, CDR2 YSLEER, per germline. V gave up 4 bases and J gave up 3 bases; unmatched junction bases: 3. CDR3 length: 13 residues. The CDR3 is CASSPWTGYEQYF. Here the CDR3 DNA reads TGCGCCAGCAGCCCTTGGACAGGCTACGAGCAGTACTTC.

This clonotype occurred a few times. This chain links TRBV6-5 with TRBJ2-2, with 9 bases lining up with TRBD2. V lost 0 bases and J lost 5; bases outside the gene matches: 7. Germline assignment: CDR1 MNHEY and CDR2 SVGAGI. This CDR3 has 17 amino acids. The CDR3 nucleotides read TGTGCCAGCAGTTACTCGAGGCGGGGGGGGAGGACCGGGGAGCTGTTTTTT. Residues: CASSYSRRGGRTGELFF.

This clonotype was counted many times. The chain recombines TRBV6-1 with TRBJ1-5, with a possible D match to TRBD1 (6 bases). Deletions cut 3 bases from V and 7 bases from J, with 10 bases between. The CDR3 totals 13 residues. Looked up from germline, CDR1 is MNHNS and CDR2 is SASEGT. CDR3 bases: TGTGCCAGCAGTGAGGGTAGGGGGCAGCCCCAGCATTTT. It translates to CASSEGRGQPQHF.

There are a few counts of this clonotype. The chain links TRBV5-1 to TRBJ2-3; the D gene could be TRBD1 or TRBD2 (5 bases each). Germline CDR1 and CDR2: SGHRS and YFSETQ. The CDR3 loop spans 14 amino acids. Trimming took 4 bases from V and 2 from J, leaving 11 bases between them. CDR3 region: CASSKTGPTDTQYF. In DNA, the CDR3 is TGCGCCAGCAGCAAAACGGGGCCCACAGATACGCAGTATTTT. Complete variable domain (other parts from reference TRBV5-1 and TRBJ2-3): KAGVTQTPRYLIKTRGQQVTLSCSPISGHRSVSWYQQTPGQGLQFLFEYFSETQRNKGNFPGRFSGRQFSNSRSEMNVSTLELGDSALYLCASSKTGPTDTQYFGPGTRLTVL.

The sample holds many counts of this clonotype. The chain combines TRBV5-1 with TRBJ2-7; no definite D call. Germline CDR1 is SGHRS and CDR2 is YFSETQ. The V end lost 0 bases, the J end lost 0 bases, and 13 bases lay between the germline ends. The length of the CDR3 is 16 residues. As DNA, the CDR3 is TGCGCCAGCAGCTTGGATCCAGGAATCCACTCCTACGAGCAGTACTTC. Translating it yields CASSLDPGIHSYEQYF.

The genes are TRBV6-2 or TRBV6-3 and TRBJ2-1, with D maybe TRBD1 (5 bases). Looked up from germline, CDR1 is MNHEY and CDR2 is SVGEGT. The V gene lost 1 base and the J gene lost 5 bases, with 12 bases spanning the gap. This CDR3 comprises 15 residues. This CDR3 is CASSYLRQGNNEQFF. CDR3 nucleotides: TGTGCCAGCAGTTACTTGAGGCAGGGAAACAATGAGCAGTTCTTC.

This clonotype was recorded at least ten times. CDR3 sequence: CATSGLGAGTDTQYF. In nucleotides, the CDR3 is TGTGCCACCAGTGGGCTCGGAGCGGGCACAGATACGCAGTATTTT. The V and J genes are TRBV24-1 and TRBJ2-3, with D perhaps TRBD2 (5 bases). The ends were cut back, 5 bases at V and 1 base at J, with 12 bases in the middle. This CDR3 comprises 15 residues. CDR1 is KGHDR, CDR2 SFDVKD, per germline.

This clonotype was seen a few times. The chain is built from TRBV29-1 and TRBJ2-7; D may correspond to TRBD1 or TRBD2 (5 bases each). The CDR3 extends over 13 amino acids. Germline-derived CDR1 and CDR2 are SQVTM and ANQGSEA. Between the trimmed V and J ends, which lost 3 bases and 5 bases, there was a span of 14 bases. Written as DNA, the CDR3 is TGCAGCGTTGAGGGACCAATCCCCCACGAGCAGTACTTC. Protein sequence: CSVEGPIPHEQYF.

This clonotype was observed a few times. The J gene is TRBJ2-1, the V gene TRBV5-1, with D possibly being TRBD1 (5 bases). CDR1 and CDR2 from the germline V gene are SGHRS and YFSETQ. V gave up 4 bases and J gave up 15 bases, with 14 bases separating them. This CDR3 has 11 amino acids. CDR3 sequence (DNA): TGCGCCAGCAGCAGCGACAGAGCCCTGTTCTTC. This gives the protein CASSSDRALFF.

This clonotype was picked up many times. The chain combines TRBV12-3 or TRBV12-4 with TRBJ1-1; D not certain. CDR3 length equals 13 residues. The ends were cut back, 0 bases at V and 5 bases at J, with 7 bases in the middle. CDR3 nucleotide sequence: TGTGCCAGCAGTTTAGCGCGGGGAACTGAAGCTTTCTTT. Its translation: CASSLARGTEAFF.

This chain uses TRBV28 with TRBJ2-7; 8 nucleotides align to TRBD2. This CDR3 is built from 16 residues. The ends lost 6 bases at V and 4 bases at J; junction bases unmatched: 14. Germline V gives CDR1 MDHEN, CDR2 SYDVKM. CDR3 DNA sequence: TGTGCCAGCAGCCGAGGGACCGGGACTAGACGTTACGAGCAGTACTTC. It translates to CASSRGTGTRRYEQYF.